This T cell receptor (beta chain) was profiled in a study of control samples from healthy donors and cancer patients. Per germline, CDR1 MNHEY and CDR2 SVGAGI. The CDR3 is 13 amino acids. Deletions cut 6 bases from V and 6 bases from J, with 14 bases between. Repertoires were generated with immunoSEQ multiplex PCR, while TCRdb's copy carries only in-frame clones and drops some. The data contain roughly 130,000 clones, roughly 90% of them singletons. The chain links TRBV6-5 to TRBJ1-2; maybe TRBD1 (6 bases). The clonotype originates from a man between 25 and 39 years old in good health. Sequencing was carried out using blood. The CDR3 nucleotides read TGTGCCAGCAGCCAACAGGGTTTTCATGGCTACACCTTC. Translated: CASSQQGFHGYTF.